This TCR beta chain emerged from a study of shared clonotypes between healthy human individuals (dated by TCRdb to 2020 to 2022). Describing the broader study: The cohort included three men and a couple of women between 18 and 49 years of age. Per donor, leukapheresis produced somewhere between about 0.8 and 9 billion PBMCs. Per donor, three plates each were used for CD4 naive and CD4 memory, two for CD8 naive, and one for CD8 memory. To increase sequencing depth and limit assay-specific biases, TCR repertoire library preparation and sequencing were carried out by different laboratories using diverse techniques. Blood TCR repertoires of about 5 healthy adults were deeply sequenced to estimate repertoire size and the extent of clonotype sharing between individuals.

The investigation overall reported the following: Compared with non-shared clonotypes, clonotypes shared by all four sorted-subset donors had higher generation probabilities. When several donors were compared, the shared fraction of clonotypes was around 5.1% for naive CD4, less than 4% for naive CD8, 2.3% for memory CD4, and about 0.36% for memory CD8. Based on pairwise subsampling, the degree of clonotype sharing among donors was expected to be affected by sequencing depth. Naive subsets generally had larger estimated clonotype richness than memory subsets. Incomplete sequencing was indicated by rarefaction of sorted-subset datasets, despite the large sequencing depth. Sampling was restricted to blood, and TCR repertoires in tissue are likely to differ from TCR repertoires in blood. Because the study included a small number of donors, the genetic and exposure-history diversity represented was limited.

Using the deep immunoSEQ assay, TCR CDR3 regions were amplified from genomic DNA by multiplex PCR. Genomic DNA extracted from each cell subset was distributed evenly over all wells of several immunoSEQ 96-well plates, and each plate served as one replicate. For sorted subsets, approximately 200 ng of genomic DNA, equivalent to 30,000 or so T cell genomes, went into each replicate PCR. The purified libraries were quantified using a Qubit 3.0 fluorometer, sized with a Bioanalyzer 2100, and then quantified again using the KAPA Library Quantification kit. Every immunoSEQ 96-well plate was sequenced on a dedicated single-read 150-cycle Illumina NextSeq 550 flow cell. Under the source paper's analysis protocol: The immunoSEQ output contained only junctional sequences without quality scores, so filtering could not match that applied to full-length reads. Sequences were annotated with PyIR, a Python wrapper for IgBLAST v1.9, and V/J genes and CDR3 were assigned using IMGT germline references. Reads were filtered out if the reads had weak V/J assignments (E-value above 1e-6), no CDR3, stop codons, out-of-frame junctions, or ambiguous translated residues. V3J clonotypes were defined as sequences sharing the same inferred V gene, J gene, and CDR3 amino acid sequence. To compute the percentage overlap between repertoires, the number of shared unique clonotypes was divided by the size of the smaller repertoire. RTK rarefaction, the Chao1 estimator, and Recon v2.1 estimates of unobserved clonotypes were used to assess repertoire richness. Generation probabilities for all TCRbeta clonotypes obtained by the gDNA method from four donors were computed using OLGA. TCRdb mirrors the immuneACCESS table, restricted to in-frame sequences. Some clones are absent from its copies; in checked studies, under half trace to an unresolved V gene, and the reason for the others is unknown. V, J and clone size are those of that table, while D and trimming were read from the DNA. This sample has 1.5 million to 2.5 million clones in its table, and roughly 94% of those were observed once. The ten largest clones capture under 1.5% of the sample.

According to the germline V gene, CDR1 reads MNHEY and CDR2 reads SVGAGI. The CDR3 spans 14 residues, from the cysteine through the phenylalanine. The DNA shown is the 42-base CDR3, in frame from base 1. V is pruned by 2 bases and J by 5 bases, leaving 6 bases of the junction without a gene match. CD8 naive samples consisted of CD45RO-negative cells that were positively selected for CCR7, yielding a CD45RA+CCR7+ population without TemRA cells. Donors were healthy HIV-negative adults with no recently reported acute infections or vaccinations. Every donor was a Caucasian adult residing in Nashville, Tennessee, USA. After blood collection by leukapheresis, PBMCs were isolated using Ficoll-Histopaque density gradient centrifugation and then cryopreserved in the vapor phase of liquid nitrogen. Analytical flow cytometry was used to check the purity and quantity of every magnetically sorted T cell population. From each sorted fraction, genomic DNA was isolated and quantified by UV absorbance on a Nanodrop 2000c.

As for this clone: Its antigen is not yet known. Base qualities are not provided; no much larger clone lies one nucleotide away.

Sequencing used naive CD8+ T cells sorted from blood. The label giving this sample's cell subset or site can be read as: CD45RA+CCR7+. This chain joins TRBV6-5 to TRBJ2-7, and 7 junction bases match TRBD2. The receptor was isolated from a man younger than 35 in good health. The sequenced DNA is TGTGCCAGCAGTTACGACGGGAGCGGGGACGAGCAGTACTTC. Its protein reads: CASSYDGSGDEQYF.